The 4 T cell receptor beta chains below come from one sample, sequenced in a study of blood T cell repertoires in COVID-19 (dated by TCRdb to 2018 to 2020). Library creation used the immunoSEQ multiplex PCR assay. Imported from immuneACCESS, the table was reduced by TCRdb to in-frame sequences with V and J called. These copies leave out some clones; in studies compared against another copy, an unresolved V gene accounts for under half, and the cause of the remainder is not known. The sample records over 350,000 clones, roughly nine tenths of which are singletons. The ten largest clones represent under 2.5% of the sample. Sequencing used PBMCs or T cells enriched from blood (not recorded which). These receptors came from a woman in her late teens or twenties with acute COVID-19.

CDR3 DNA sequence: TGTGCCAGCTCAGGGACAGGGGCATCACCCCTCCACTTT. Its protein is CASSGTGASPLHF. The chain has TRBV18 and TRBJ1-6, with 10 positions matching TRBD1. The CDR3 contains 13 residues. V dropped 5 bases and J dropped 10; count of bases not matched to a gene: 2. Looked up from germline, CDR1 is KGHSH and CDR2 is LQKENI.

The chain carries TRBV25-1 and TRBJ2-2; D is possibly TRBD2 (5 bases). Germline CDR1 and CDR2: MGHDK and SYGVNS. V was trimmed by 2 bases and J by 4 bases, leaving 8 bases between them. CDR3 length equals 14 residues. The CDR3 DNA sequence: TGTGCCAGCAGTGAACCTGGACTCACCGGGGAGCTGTTTTTT. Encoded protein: CASSEPGLTGELFF.

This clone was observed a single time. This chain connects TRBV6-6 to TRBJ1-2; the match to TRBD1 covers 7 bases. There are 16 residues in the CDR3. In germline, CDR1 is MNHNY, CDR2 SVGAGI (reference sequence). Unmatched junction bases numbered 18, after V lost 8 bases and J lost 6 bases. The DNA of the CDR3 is TGTGCCAGCCAAACCACCGACAGGGTTATTGGGGATGGCTACACCTTC. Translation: CASQTTDRVIGDGYTF.

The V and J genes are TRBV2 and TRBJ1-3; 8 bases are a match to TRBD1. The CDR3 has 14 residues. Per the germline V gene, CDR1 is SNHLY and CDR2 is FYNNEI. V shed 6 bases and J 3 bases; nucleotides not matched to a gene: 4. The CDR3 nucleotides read TGTGCCAGCAGAGCCGGGACAGGTGGAAACACCATATATTTT. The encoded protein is CASRAGTGGNTIYF.